This T cell receptor beta chain was identified in a study of T-cell memory formation after mild COVID-19. Points from the study as a whole: The pre-infection memory compartment contained some responding clones, suggesting cross-reactive memory joined.

TCRalpha and TCRbeta libraries used 5'RACE with constant-segment primers and UMIs. TCRdb re-derived calls from the 5' RACE reads in MiXCR, one entry per CDR3 protein. The table has tens of thousands of distinct CDR3 sequences, less than 15% seen once. With 5 bases removed from V and 2 bases from J, the gap between germline ends came to 14 bases. CDR3 size: 15 residues. Per germline, CDR1 SEHNR and CDR2 FQNEAQ (reference sequence). A few counts support this clonotype. Antigen: not known. This sequence originates from an adult woman who had mild COVID-19 (a few samples of this study predate the infection). Cell type and time point are not known. Material: PBMCs or a T cell subset sorted from them (not recorded which). The V and J genes are TRBV7-9 and TRBJ2-3; weak D call: TRBD2 (6 bases). The DNA of the CDR3 is TGTGCCAGCAGCCCTGGGACTTCCCCCACAGATACGCAGTATTTT. It encodes CASSPGTSPTDTQYF.